One sample yielded the 27 T cell receptor beta chains listed below, sequenced in a study of cytomegalovirus exposure and HLA in healthy donors. The method was immunoSEQ multiplex PCR; TCRdb's version includes in-frame clones alone and lacks a portion of them. The sample includes about 54,000 clones, around nine tenths of them seen just once. Input material: PBMCs. The receptors originated from a woman between 18 and 29 years old in good health and CMV-seropositive.

The V gene is TRBV19, the J gene TRBJ1-3; no firm D call. The germline V and J ends were trimmed by 6 bases and 8 bases, with 14 bases remaining between them. Germline V CDR1 and CDR2: LNHDA, SQIVND (reference sequence). The CDR3 runs to 13 residues. The CDR3 coding sequence is TGTGCCAGTAGCCGTCAAGTACGCGACACCATATATTTT. Amino acid sequence: CASSRQVRDTIYF. Filled out from reference TRBV19 and TRBJ1-3, the complete variable domain reads DGGITQSPKYLFRKEGQNVTLSCEQNLNHDAMYWYRQDPGQGLRLIYYSQIVNDFQKGDIAEGYSVSREKKESFPLTVTSAQKNPTAFYLCASSRQVRDTIYFGEGSWLTVV.

The chain carries TRBV7-2 and TRBJ2-6; possibly TRBD2 for D (7 bases). V lost 9 bases to trimming and J lost 1 base, with 19 bases between them. This CDR3 has 17 residues. The germline gives CDR1 SGHTA, CDR2 FQGNSA. The CDR3 DNA follows: TGTGCCAGTGACGTGGCGGGGGCCATATCTGGGGCCAACGTCCTGACTTTC. This gives the protein CASDVAGAISGANVLTF.

This chain links TRBV7-2 with TRBJ1-2; D is perhaps TRBD1 (6 bases). CDR1 and CDR2 (germline): SGHTA, FQGNSA. The CDR3 sequence is 16 residues long. Trimming took off 3 bases at V and 3 bases at J, with 17 bases between the two ends. The CDR3 spells CASSLNTVQGHYGYTF. CDR3 coding DNA: TGTGCCAGCAGCTTGAACACGGTTCAGGGGCACTATGGCTACACCTTC.

This rearrangement joins TRBV19 to TRBJ2-1; TRBD2 matches at 10 bases. Germline trimming cut 9 bases from V and 1 base from J; bases unmatched to any gene: 12. This CDR3 contains 17 residues. CDR1 LNHDA and CDR2 SQIVND come from the germline V gene (reference sequence). In nucleotides, the CDR3 is TGTGCCAGCAAGGGGGCTAGCGGGGGAGGGTCCTACAATGAGCAGTTCTTC. Translated: CASKGASGGGSYNEQFF.

The rearrangement uses TRBV27 and TRBJ1-5; D gene ambiguous. CDR1 is MNHEY and CDR2 is SMNVEV in the germline V gene (reference sequence). The CDR3 has 13 residues. Trimming took off 5 bases at V and 5 bases at J, with 10 bases between the two ends. Here the CDR3 DNA reads TGTGCCAGCAGTGGGCAGCAAGATCAGCCCCAGCATTTT. Its protein is CASSGQQDQPQHF.

V gene TRBV21-1 combines with J gene TRBJ1-3; the table's TRBD1 call for D was not verified on the DNA. TRBV21-1 is designated a pseudogene. The CDR3 has 16 residues. CDR3 in amino acids: CASRKGTDSPGNTIYF. CDR3 sequence (DNA): TGTGCCAGCAGGAAGGGGACAGACAGTCCTGGAAACACCATATATTTT.

The chain recombines TRBV27 with TRBJ1-2, with a possible D match to TRBD1 (6 bases). The CDR3 loop spans 15 amino acids. The V and J ends lost 5 bases and 5 bases respectively, with 18 bases between them. Germline-derived CDR1 and CDR2 are MNHEY and SMNVEV (reference sequence). The DNA for the CDR3 is TGTGCCAGCAGTCCCAGCGAGCGGGGGGCGTATGGCTACACCTTC. Its translation is CASSPSERGAYGYTF.

This clone appeared a single time. Within the sample, other DNA sequences also encode this same CDR3. The rearrangement joins TRBV5-1 to TRBJ2-3; 14 bases agree with TRBD2. V gave up 0 bases and J gave up 0 bases; unmatched junction bases: 6. Germline loops: CDR1 SGHRS, CDR2 YFSETQ. The length of the CDR3 is 19 residues. This chain's CDR3 is CASSLGLAGGRGSTDTQYF. The CDR3 DNA reads as TGCGCCAGCAGCTTGGGACTAGCGGGGGGGCGGGGCAGCACAGATACGCAGTATTTT.

This chain connects TRBV6-4 to TRBJ2-7; 11 positions match TRBD2. Germline loops: CDR1 MRHNA, CDR2 SNTAGT. J gave up 2 bases and V 3 bases, and 0 bases lay outside the gene matches. This CDR3 has 14 amino acids. The CDR3 protein is CASSELAGAYEQYF. CDR3 coding DNA: TGTGCCAGCAGTGAACTAGCGGGGGCCTACGAGCAGTACTTC.

V and J are TRBV7-2 and TRBJ2-2; D is unresolved. Between the trimmed V and J ends, which lost 5 bases and 0 bases, there was a span of 13 bases. The CDR3 is 16 residues long. The V gene's germline CDR1 is SGHTA and CDR2 FQGNSA. CDR3 in DNA: TGTGCCAGCAGCCACACAGCCGCATCGAACACCGGGGAGCTGTTTTTT. It encodes CASSHTAASNTGELFF.

CDR3 nucleotides: TGCGCCAGCAGCCTACGATGGAGCTCCTATAATTCACCCCTCCACTTT. It is translated as CASSLRWSSYNSPLHF. The chain couples TRBV4-1 to TRBJ1-6; D is unclear. V lost 4 bases and J lost 0, with 10 bases in between. Looked up from germline, CDR1 is MGHRA and CDR2 is YSYEKL. This CDR3 is built from 16 residues.

This clone was recorded a few times. The chain joins TRBV6-4 to TRBJ2-6; D call uncertain. CDR3 length: 16 amino acids. The germline gives CDR1 MRHNA, CDR2 SNTAGT. Trimming shortened V by 0 bases and J by 1 base, and 7 bases separated the two germline ends. The CDR3 sequence: CASSDSPGSGANVLTF. CDR3 coding DNA: TGTGCCAGCAGTGACTCCCCCGGGTCTGGGGCCAACGTCCTGACTTTC.

This clone occurred a few times. This chain connects TRBV6-5 to TRBJ1-2; 10 bases are a match to TRBD1. V lost 2 bases to trimming and J lost 6 bases; unmatched junction nucleotides: 3. The CDR3 consists of 14 residues. From germline, CDR1 is MNHEY and CDR2 SVGAGI. DNA for the CDR3: TGTGCCAGCAGTTACCGGGACAGGGGAGATGGCTACACCTTC. The encoded protein is CASSYRDRGDGYTF.

The rearrangement uses TRBV2 and TRBJ2-7; TRBD2 matches 8 bases. The CDR3 extends over 15 amino acids. Germline trimming cut 7 bases from V and 7 bases from J; bases unmatched to any gene: 15. Germline-derived CDR1 and CDR2 are SNHLY and FYNNEI. As DNA, the CDR3 is TGTGCCAGCACCAAAGGCGGGGGGCTGAAATTGGAGCAGTACTTC. Amino acid sequence: CASTKGGGLKLEQYF.

Here the CDR3 DNA reads TGTGCCAGCCGTCTCCCCGGTGGACAGGGGGATAGCAATCAGCCCCAGCATTTT. Encoded protein: CASRLPGGQGDSNQPQHF. The chain carries TRBV5-7 and TRBJ1-5; 10 bases line up with TRBD1. TRBV5-7 is filed as an ORF, its function uncertain. This CDR3 contains 18 residues. V was clipped by 7 bases and J by 0 bases; unmatched bases: 13.

The rearrangement uses TRBV6-5 and TRBJ2-7; D is perhaps TRBD2 (6 bases). Germline lookup yields CDR1 MNHEY and CDR2 SVGAGI. The CDR3 loop spans 13 amino acids. V lost 2 bases, J lost 5 bases, and 10 bases lay in between. This chain's CDR3 is CASSYPGGHEQYF. The CDR3 DNA reads as TGTGCCAGCAGTTACCCCGGGGGACACGAGCAGTACTTC.

The rearrangement uses TRBV10-3 and TRBJ2-2; 10 bases are shared with TRBD1. With 7 bases clipped from V and 0 bases from J, the junction kept 8 bases outside the gene matches. The CDR3 is 17 amino acids. Germline lookup yields CDR1 ENHRY and CDR2 SYGVKD. CDR3 coding DNA: TGTGCCATCAAGGGACAGGGGATGGGGGCGAACACCGGGGAGCTGTTTTTT. Translated, it gives CAIKGQGMGANTGELFF.

The chain is built from TRBV28 and TRBJ1-3; D might be TRBD1 (6 bases). This CDR3 comprises 12 residues. Germline V gene lookup returns CDR1 MDHEN and CDR2 SYDVKM. Deletions cut 3 bases from V and 7 bases from J, with 7 bases between. CDR3 in amino acids: CASSFGGNTIYF. The CDR3 DNA reads TGTGCCAGCAGTTTTGGGGGCAACACCATATATTTT.

The V call is TRBV19, the J call TRBJ1-5; the D is unclear. Germline CDR1 LNHDA, CDR2 SQIVND (reference sequence). The CDR3 is made up of 13 amino acids. The V end was cut by 4 bases, the J end by 4 bases, with 8 bases between. Written as DNA, the CDR3 is TGTGCCAGTAGTAGCCAGTTTAATCAGCCCCAGCATTTT. Translating gives CASSSQFNQPQHF.

The genes are TRBV7-9 and TRBJ1-4, with D maybe TRBD1 (5 bases). CDR1 SEHNR and CDR2 FQNEAQ come from the germline V gene (reference sequence). This CDR3 is 15 amino acids long. V was shortened by 3 bases and J by 2 bases, with 10 bases between the two germline ends. DNA of the CDR3: TGTGCCAGCAGCTTCCCGGGACTCACTAATGAAAAACTGTTTTTT. It is translated as CASSFPGLTNEKLFF.

This chain connects TRBV6-6 to TRBJ1-1; D is unclear. The germline CDR1 and CDR2 sequences are MNHNY and SVGAGI (reference sequence). Trimming took off 2 bases at V and 0 bases at J, with 4 bases between the two ends. The CDR3 loop spans 13 amino acids. The CDR3 DNA sequence: TGTGCCAGCAGTTACCAGATGAACACTGAAGCTTTCTTT. Its translation is CASSYQMNTEAFF.

The chain has TRBV5-6 and TRBJ1-6; D possibly corresponds to TRBD1 (6 bases). Germline V gene data show CDR1 as SGHDT and CDR2 as YYEEEE. Trimming left V 3 bases short and J 8 bases short, with 15 bases between. The CDR3 runs 15 residues. For the CDR3, the DNA is TGTGCCAGCAGCTATGTCGGCCAGGGGCATTCACCCCTCCACTTT. Amino acids: CASSYVGQGHSPLHF.

The rearrangement joins TRBV4-1 to TRBJ2-2; tentatively, D is TRBD2 (5 bases). CDR1 is MGHRA and CDR2 is YSYEKL in the germline V gene. This CDR3 is built from 15 residues. Trimming took off 4 bases at V and 1 base at J, with 10 bases between the two ends. The CDR3 DNA reads as TGCGCCAGCAGCCCCCGTGCGGGGAACACCGGGGAGCTGTTTTTT. Amino acid sequence: CASSPRAGNTGELFF.

The rearrangement links TRBV6-5 to TRBJ2-3; 11 nucleotides match TRBD2. CDR1 and CDR2 (germline): MNHEY, SVGAGI. V lost 6 bases and J lost 5; bases outside the gene matches: 7. There are 15 residues in the CDR3. The CDR3 nucleotides read TGTGCCAGCAGGGAACTAGCGGGGGCGGGAGATACGCAGTATTTT. Translation: CASRELAGAGDTQYF.

The CDR3 sequence is CSGDGLAGASTDTQYF. DNA of the CDR3: TGCAGCGGTGATGGACTAGCGGGGGCAAGCACAGATACGCAGTATTTT. The V call is TRBV29-1, the J call TRBJ2-3, with 13 bases that match TRBD2. J gave up 0 bases and V 7 bases, and 7 bases lay outside the gene matches. This CDR3 is built from 16 residues. From germline, CDR1 is SQVTM and CDR2 ANQGSEA.

CDR3 coding DNA: TGTGCCAGTCGATCGACAGGGCTTAATGAAAAACTGTTTTTT. Translating it yields CASRSTGLNEKLFF. This chain uses TRBV6-5 with TRBJ1-4; 7 positions match TRBD1. There are 14 residues in the CDR3. Germline-derived CDR1 and CDR2 are MNHEY and SVGAGI. With V trimmed by 9 bases and J by 4 bases, 8 bases remained unmatched.

This chain joins TRBV9 and TRBJ2-3; D perhaps matches TRBD2 (7 bases). Germline values: CDR1 SGDLS, CDR2 YYNGEE. This CDR3 is built from 16 residues. Between the trimmed V and J ends, which lost 2 bases and 1 base, there was a span of 14 bases. The CDR3 sequence is CASSVLAGAGTDTQYF. In nucleotides, the CDR3 is TGTGCCAGCAGCGTTCTGGCGGGGGCCGGCACAGATACGCAGTATTTT.